This is a list of T cell receptor beta chains from one sample in a study of cytomegalovirus exposure and HLA in healthy donors. TCRdb's copy holds only in-frame clones and misses some; the assay was immunoSEQ multiplex PCR. The sample has some 150,000 clones; 75% to 90% are singletons. The material sequenced was PBMCs. Receptor source: a woman aged 25 to 39 in good health and CMV-seropositive. Each CDR3 is given with its conserved first and last residue. A D gene is named only where the DNA matches it firmly.

TRBV27	NA	TRBJ2-7	CASSSNGVAGHEQYF	TGTGCCAGCAGTTCAAACGGGGTCGCTGGGCACGAGCAGTACTTC
TRBV15	NA	TRBJ2-3	CATSRRSGTASTDTQYF	TGTGCCACCAGCAGACGATCCGGGACTGCTAGCACAGATACGCAGTATTTT
TRBV10-3	TRBD2	TRBJ2-1	CAIRGLAGNNEQFF	TGTGCCATCAGGGGACTAGCGGGAAACAATGAGCAGTTCTTC
TRBV18	NA	TRBJ2-3	CASSPPRYPGTDTQYF	TGTGCCAGCTCACCACCGCGCTACCCCGGGACAGATACGCAGTATTTT
TRBV29-1	NA	TRBJ2-1	CSVEAPGMEQFF	TGCAGCGTTGAAGCCCCCGGGATGGAGCAGTTCTTC
TRBV4-1	NA	TRBJ1-5	CASSQDLVNLNQPQHF	TGCGCCAGCAGCCAAGATCTAGTAAACCTAAATCAGCCCCAGCATTTT
TRBV2	NA	TRBJ2-7	CASRRVDYEQYF	TGTGCCAGCAGGAGGGTGGACTACGAGCAGTACTTC
TRBV28	TRBD2	TRBJ2-7	CASSPVKRELGGQYF	TGTGCCAGCAGCCCCGTCAAGCGGGAACTAGGAGGGCAGTACTTC
TRBV28	NA	TRBJ1-1	CASNVDKNTEAFF	TGTGCCAGCAATGTCGACAAGAACACTGAAGCTTTCTTT
TRBV21-1	NA	TRBJ2-1	CASSKEAQYNEQFF	TGTGCCAGCAGCAAAGAGGCACAGTACAATGAGCAGTTCTTC
TRBV5-1	TRBD2	TRBJ2-5	CASSIAAGGQETQYF	TGCGCCAGCAGCATAGCAGCGGGGGGGCAAGAGACCCAGTACTTC
TRBV5-1	TRBD1	TRBJ1-4	CASSLVPGQGEKLFF	TGCGCCAGCAGCTTGGTCCCGGGACAGGGGGAGAAACTGTTTTTT
TRBV28	NA	TRBJ1-1	CASSLGGISNTEAFF	TGTGCCAGCAGTTTAGGAGGGATCTCGAACACTGAAGCTTTCTTT
TRBV5-4	TRBD2	TRBJ2-3	CASSFAGGGADTQYF	TGTGCCAGCAGCTTCGCGGGAGGAGGCGCAGATACGCAGTATTTT
TRBV4-1	NA	TRBJ1-2	CASSQDSSGARSYTF	TGCGCCAGCAGCCAAGATTCGTCAGGGGCGCGGAGCTACACCTTC
TRBV28	NA	TRBJ2-4	CASILSGGGKNIQYF	TGTGCCAGCATACTCTCTGGGGGAGGCAAAAACATTCAGTACTTC
TRBV11-2	NA	TRBJ2-7	CASSLGRQVRYF	TGTGCCAGCAGCTTAGGCCGACAGGTCCGCTACTTC